The clone carrying this T cell receptor beta chain was counted once. Its target is not known. These data originate in a study of radiotherapy plus CTLA-4 blockade in lung cancer. At the level of the study: Objective responses arose in approximately 19% of patients, and approximately 30% experienced disease control.

The table came from immunoSEQ multiplex PCR; TCRdb's copy has only in-frame clones and leaves some out. The profile shows around 100,000 clones, under 85% of them singletons. General study results and limits: Clones of tumor-derived TCRs expanded in blood after radiotherapy plus ipilimumab. Early blood T cell clone dynamics reportedly forecast response best, with interferon-beta.

This CDR3 is 17 amino acids long. Sequencing used peripheral blood, obtained from a patient treated with radiotherapy plus ipilimumab. The clonotype originates from a human donor with non-small cell lung cancer who had a partial response to radiotherapy plus ipilimumab. Some clones in this sample may be carry-over from other donors' samples. The chain couples TRBV12-2 to TRBJ1-1; the table's D call, TRBD1, has no DNA check behind it. TRBV12-2 is a known pseudogene. CDR3 nucleotides: TGTGCAAGTCGCTTAGACCCTTGGACAGAAATGAACACTGAAGCTTTCTTT. It codes for CASRLDPWTEMNTEAFF.